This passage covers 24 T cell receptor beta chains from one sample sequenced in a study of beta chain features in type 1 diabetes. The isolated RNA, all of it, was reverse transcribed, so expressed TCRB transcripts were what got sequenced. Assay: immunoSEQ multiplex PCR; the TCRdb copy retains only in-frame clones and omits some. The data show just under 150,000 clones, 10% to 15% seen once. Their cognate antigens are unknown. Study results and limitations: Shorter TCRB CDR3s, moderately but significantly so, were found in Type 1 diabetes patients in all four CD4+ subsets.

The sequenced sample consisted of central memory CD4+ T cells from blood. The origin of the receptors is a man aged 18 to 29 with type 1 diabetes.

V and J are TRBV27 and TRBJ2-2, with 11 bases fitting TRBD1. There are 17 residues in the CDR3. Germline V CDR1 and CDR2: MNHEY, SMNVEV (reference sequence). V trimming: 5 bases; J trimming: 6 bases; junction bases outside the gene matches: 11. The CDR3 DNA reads TGTGCCAGCAGTCTCCTTCCCCCGGGACAGGGGGCCGGGGAGCTGTTTTTT. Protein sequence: CASSLLPPGQGAGELFF.

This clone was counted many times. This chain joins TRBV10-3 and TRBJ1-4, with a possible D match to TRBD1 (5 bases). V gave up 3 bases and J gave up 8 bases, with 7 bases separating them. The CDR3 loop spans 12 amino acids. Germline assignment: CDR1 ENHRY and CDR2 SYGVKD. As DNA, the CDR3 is TGTGCCATCAGTGACAGACAGGAAAAACTGTTTTTT. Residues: CAISDRQEKLFF.

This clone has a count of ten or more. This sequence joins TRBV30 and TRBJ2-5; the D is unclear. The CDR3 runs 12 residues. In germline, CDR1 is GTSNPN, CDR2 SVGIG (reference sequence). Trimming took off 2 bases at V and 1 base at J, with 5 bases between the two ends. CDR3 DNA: TGTGCCTGGAGTTACAGCCAAGAGACCCAGTACTTC. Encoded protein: CAWSYSQETQYF.

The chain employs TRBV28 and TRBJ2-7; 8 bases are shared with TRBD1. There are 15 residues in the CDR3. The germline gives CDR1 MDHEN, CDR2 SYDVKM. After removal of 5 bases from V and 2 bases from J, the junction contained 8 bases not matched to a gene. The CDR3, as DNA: TGTGCCAGCAGTGCGGACAGGGTGAAAACCTACGAGCAGTACTTC. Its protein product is CASSADRVKTYEQYF.

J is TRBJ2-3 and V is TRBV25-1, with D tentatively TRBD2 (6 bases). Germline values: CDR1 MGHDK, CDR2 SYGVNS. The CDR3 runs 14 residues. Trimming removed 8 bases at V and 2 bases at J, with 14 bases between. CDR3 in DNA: TGTGCCAGCGGTGGGGGGATGGACACAGATACGCAGTATTTT. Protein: CASGGGMDTDTQYF.

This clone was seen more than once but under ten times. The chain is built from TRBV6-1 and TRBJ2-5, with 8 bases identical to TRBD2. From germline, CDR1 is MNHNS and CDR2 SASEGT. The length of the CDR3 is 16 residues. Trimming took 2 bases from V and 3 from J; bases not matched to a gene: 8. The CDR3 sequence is CASSELGAGVEETQYF. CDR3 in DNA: TGTGCCAGCAGTGAATTGGGAGCGGGGGTGGAAGAGACCCAGTACTTC.

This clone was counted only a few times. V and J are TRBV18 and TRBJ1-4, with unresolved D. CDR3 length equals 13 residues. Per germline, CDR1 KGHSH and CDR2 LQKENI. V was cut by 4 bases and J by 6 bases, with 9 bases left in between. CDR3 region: CASSRARDEKLFF. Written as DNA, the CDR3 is TGTGCCAGCTCACGCGCTAGGGATGAAAAACTGTTTTTT. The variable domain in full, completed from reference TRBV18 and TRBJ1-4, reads NAGVMQNPRHLVRRRGQEARLRCSPMKGHSHVYWYRQLPEEGLKFMVYLQKENIIDESGMPKERFSAEFPKEGPSILRIQQVVRGDSAAYFCASSRARDEKLFFGSGTQLSVL.

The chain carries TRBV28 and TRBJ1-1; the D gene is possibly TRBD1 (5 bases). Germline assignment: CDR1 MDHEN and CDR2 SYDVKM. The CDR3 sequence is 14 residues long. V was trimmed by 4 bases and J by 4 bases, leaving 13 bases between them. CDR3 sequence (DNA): TGTGCCAGCAGTTCTCCAGGGAGTAGCACTGAAGCTTTCTTT. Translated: CASSSPGSSTEAFF.

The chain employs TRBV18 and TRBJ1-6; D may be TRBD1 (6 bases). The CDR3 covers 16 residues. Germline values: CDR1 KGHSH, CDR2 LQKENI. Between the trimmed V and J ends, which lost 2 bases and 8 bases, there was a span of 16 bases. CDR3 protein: CASSPGQLRADSPLHF. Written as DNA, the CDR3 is TGTGCCAGCTCACCAGGACAGCTGAGGGCTGATTCACCCCTCCACTTT.

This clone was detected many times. This CDR3 is CASSSGWGANVLTF. Here the CDR3 DNA reads TGTGCCAGCAGTTCAGGGTGGGGGGCCAACGTCCTGACTTTC. The chain combines TRBV6-6 with TRBJ2-6, with D possibly TRBD1 on 5 matching bases. There are 14 residues in the CDR3. Germline V gene lookup returns CDR1 MNHNY and CDR2 SVGAGI (reference sequence). V was pared by 4 bases and J by 4 bases, with 8 bases between.

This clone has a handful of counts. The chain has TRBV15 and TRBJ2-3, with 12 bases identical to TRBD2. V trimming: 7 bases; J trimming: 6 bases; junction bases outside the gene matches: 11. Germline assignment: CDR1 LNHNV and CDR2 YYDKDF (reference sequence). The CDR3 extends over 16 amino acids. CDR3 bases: TGTGCCACCAAACCAAGACTAGCGGGGGCTGAGGATACGCAGTATTTT. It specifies CATKPRLAGAEDTQYF.

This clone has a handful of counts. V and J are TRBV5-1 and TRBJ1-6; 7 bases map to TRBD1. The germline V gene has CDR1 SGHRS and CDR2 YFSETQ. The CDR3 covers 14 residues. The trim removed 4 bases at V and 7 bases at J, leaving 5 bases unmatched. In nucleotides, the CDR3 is TGCGCCAGCAGCCTAGGGACAGTCAATTCACCCCTCCACTTT. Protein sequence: CASSLGTVNSPLHF.

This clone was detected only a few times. CDR3 sequence: CASSSGQVHNSPLHF. In DNA, the CDR3 is TGTGCCAGCAGTTCGGGACAGGTACATAATTCACCCCTCCACTTT. This sequence joins TRBV28 and TRBJ1-6, with TRBD1 matching over 8 bases. There are 15 residues in the CDR3. Germline CDR1 MDHEN, CDR2 SYDVKM. The junction had 4 bases not matched to a gene; V was cut back by 4 bases and J by 5 bases. Full variable domain (rest looked up from reference TRBV28 and TRBJ1-6): DVKVTQSSRYLVKRTGEKVFLECVQDMDHENMFWYRQDPGLGLRLIYFSYDVKMKEKGDIPEGYSVSREKKERFSLILESASTNQTSMYLCASSSGQVHNSPLHFGNGTRLTVT.

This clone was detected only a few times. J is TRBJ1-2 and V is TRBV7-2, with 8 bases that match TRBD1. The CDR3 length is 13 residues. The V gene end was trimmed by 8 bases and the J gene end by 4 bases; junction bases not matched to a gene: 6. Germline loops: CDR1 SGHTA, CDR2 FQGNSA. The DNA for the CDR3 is TGTGCCAGCCCATCGACAGGGGTCTATGGCTACACCTTC. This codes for CASPSTGVYGYTF.

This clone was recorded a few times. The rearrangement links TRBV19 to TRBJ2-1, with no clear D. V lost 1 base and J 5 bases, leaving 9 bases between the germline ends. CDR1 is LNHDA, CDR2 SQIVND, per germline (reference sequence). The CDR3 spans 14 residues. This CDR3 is CASSIANQHNEQFF. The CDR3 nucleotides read TGTGCCAGTAGTATAGCCAACCAGCACAATGAGCAGTTCTTC.

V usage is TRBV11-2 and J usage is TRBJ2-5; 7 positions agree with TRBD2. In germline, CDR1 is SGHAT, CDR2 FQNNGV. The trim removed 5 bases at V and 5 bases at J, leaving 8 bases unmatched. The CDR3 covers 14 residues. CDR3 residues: CASSRILGGETQYF. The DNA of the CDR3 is TGTGCCAGCAGCCGAATTCTGGGGGGGGAGACCCAGTACTTC.

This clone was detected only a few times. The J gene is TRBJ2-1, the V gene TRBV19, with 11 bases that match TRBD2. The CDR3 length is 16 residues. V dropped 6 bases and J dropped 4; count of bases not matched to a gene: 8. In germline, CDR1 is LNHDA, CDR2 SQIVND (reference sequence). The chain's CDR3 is CASRLAGGKTYNEQFF. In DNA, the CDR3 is TGTGCCAGTAGGCTAGCGGGGGGCAAAACATACAATGAGCAGTTCTTC.

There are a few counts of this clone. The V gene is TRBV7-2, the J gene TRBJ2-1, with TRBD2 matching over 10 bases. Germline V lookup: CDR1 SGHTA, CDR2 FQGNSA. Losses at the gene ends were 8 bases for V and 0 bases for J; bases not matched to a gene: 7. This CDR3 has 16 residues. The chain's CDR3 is CASYLAGDLSYNEQFF. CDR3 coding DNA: TGTGCCAGCTACCTAGCGGGGGACCTCTCCTACAATGAGCAGTTCTTC.

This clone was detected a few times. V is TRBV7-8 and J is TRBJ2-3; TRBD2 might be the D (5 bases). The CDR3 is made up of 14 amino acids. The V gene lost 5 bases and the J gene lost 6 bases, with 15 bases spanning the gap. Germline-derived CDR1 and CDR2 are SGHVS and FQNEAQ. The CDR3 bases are TGTGCCAGCAGCCCGGGGTCACGGGTGGATACGCAGTATTTT. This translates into CASSPGSRVDTQYF.

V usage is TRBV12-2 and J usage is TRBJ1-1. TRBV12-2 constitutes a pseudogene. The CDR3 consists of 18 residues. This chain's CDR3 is CASRPSWALPGVITEAFF. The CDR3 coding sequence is TGTGCAAGTCGCCCTTCCTGGGCCCTCCCCGGAGTCATCACTGAAGCTTTCTTT.

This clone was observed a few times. CDR3 DNA sequence: TGTGCCAGCAGCTCCCGACTAGCGGGTACCTACAATGAGCAGTTCTTC. Its translation: CASSSRLAGTYNEQFF. The rearrangement joins TRBV5-5 to TRBJ2-1; 10 nucleotides agree with TRBD2. The CDR3 runs to 16 residues. J lost 2 bases, V lost 3 bases, and 5 bases had no gene match. Germline CDR1 reads SGHKS; CDR2 reads YYEKEE (reference sequence). The full variable domain, completed using reference TRBV5-5 and TRBJ2-1, is DAGVTQSPTHLIKTRGQQVTLRCSPISGHKSVSWYQQVLGQGPQFIFQYYEKEERGRGNFPDRFSARQFPNYSSELNVNALLLGDSALYLCASSSRLAGTYNEQFFGPGTRLTVL.

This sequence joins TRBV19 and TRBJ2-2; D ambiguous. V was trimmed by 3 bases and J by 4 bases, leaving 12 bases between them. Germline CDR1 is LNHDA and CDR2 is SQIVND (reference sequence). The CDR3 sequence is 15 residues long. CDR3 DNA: TGTGCCAGTAGTATCGGGCAGCAGACCACCGGGGAGCTGTTTTTT. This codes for CASSIGQQTTGELFF.

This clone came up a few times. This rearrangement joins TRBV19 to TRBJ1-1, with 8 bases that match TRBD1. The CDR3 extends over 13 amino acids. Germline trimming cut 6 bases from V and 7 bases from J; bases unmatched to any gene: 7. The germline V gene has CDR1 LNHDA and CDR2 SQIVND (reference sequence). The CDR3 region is CASRGQALGEAFF. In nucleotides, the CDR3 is TGTGCCAGTAGGGGACAGGCTCTCGGTGAAGCTTTCTTT.

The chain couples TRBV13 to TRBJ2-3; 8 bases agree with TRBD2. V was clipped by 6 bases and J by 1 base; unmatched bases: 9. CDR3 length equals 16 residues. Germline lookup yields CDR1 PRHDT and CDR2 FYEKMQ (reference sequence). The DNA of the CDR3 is TGTGCCAGCAGTCCCGGGGGGGTTAGCCGCACAGATACGCAGTATTTT. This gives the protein CASSPGGVSRTDTQYF.